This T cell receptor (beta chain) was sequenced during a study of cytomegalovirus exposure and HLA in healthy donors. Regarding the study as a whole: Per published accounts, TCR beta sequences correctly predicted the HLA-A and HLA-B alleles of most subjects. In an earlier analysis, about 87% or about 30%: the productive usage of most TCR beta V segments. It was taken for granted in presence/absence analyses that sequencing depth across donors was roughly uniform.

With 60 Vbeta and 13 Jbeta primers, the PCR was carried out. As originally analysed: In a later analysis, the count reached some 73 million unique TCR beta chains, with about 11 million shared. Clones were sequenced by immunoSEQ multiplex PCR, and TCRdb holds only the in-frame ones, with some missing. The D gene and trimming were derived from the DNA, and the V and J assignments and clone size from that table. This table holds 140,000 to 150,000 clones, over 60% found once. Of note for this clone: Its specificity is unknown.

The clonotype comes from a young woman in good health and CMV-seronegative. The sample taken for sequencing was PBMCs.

This CDR3 reads CASSPSGGTGELFF. In nucleotides, the CDR3 is TGTGCCAGCAGCCCTAGCGGGGGAACCGGGGAGCTGTTTTTT. The chain recombines TRBV7-6 with TRBJ2-2; 10 nucleotides agree with TRBD2. The CDR3 has 14 amino acids. V shed 5 bases, J shed 5 bases, and the junction held 2 bases outside the gene matches. Germline loops: CDR1 SGHVS, CDR2 FNYEAQ.